Following are 24 T cell receptor beta chains from one sample sequenced in a study of T-cell reconstitution after alpha-beta-depleted transplantation in children. Molecular barcoding with unique molecular identifiers was used for the TCRbeta library. TCRdb processed the PCR reads anew with MiXCR; each CDR3 protein has one entry. The table has 500,000 or so distinct CDR3 sequences, about 30% seen once. Source: PBMCs from the stem cell graft donor, taken from the stem cell graft. These receptors were collected from a human donor who donated a stem cell graft to a child with aplastic anemia.

The genes are TRBV20-1 and TRBJ2-3; tentatively, D is TRBD1 (6 bases). Germline-derived CDR1 and CDR2 are DFQATT and SNEGSKA (reference sequence). This CDR3 has 14 residues. The V end lost 0 bases, the J end lost 4 bases, and 11 bases lay between the germline ends. CDR3 DNA: TGCAGTGCTAGAGATCCGAGGGGGTCAGATACGCAGTATTTT. Protein product: CSARDPRGSDTQYF.

This clonotype was seen a few times. This chain links TRBV5-1 with TRBJ1-1; 7 positions agree with TRBD1. V lost 2 bases, J lost 1 base, and 5 bases stayed unmatched. The CDR3 length is 15 residues. Germline values: CDR1 SGHRS, CDR2 YFSETQ. This CDR3 reads CASSFTGEKNTEAFF. In nucleotides, the CDR3 is TGCGCCAGCAGCTTCACAGGGGAAAAGAACACTGAAGCTTTCTTT.

CDR3 nucleotides: TGTGCCAGTAGTATGGGAAAGAATAGGAATGAGCAGTTCTTC. Encoded protein: CASSMGKNRNEQFF. The V call is TRBV19, the J call TRBJ2-1; D is unclear. With 3 bases removed from V and 7 bases from J, the gap between germline ends came to 13 bases. CDR1 and CDR2 from the germline V gene are LNHDA and SQIVND (reference sequence). CDR3 length equals 14 residues.

In its sample, this clonotype was seen a few times. The rearrangement links TRBV7-9 to TRBJ1-2; no clear D. The germline gives CDR1 SEHNR, CDR2 FQNEAQ (reference sequence). V was cut by 1 base and J by 4 bases, with 16 bases left in between. CDR3 size: 16 residues. For the CDR3, the DNA is TGTGCCAGCAGCTTAGGAGGCAGTGAGGCGGGCTATGGCTACACCTTC. The encoded protein is CASSLGGSEAGYGYTF.

This clonotype was recorded a few times. The chain joins TRBV12-3 or TRBV12-4 to TRBJ2-5; D is unclear. Trimming cost V 6 bases and J 3 bases, with 11 bases left between them. The CDR3 is 13 amino acids. CDR3 loop: CASSFSSKETQYF. CDR3 sequence (DNA): TGTGCCAGCAGCTTCTCTTCGAAAGAGACCCAGTACTTC.

This clonotype appeared a few times. The chain links TRBV29-1 to TRBJ1-1, with TRBD1 matching over 7 bases. The CDR3 contains 14 residues. Germline CDR1 reads SQVTM; CDR2 reads ANQGSEA. With V trimmed by 2 bases and J by 1 base, 4 bases remained unmatched. As DNA, the CDR3 is TGCAGCGTTGAAAGACAGGGAAGGAACACTGAAGCTTTCTTT. Protein sequence: CSVERQGRNTEAFF.

A few counts support this clonotype. V usage is TRBV7-6 and J usage is TRBJ1-3; 9 bases agree with TRBD1. The CDR3 is 16 residues long. With 3 bases clipped from V and 1 base from J, the junction kept 4 bases outside the gene matches. CDR1 is SGHVS, CDR2 FNYEAQ, per germline. Here the CDR3 DNA reads TGTGCCAGCAGCTTGGGGACAGGGCGGTCTGGAAACACCATATATTTT. Its protein is CASSLGTGRSGNTIYF.

This clonotype was counted between two and nine times. The chain joins TRBV5-1 to TRBJ1-2; TRBD1 matches at 8 bases. The CDR3 has 16 residues. Per the germline V gene, CDR1 is SGHRS and CDR2 is YFSETQ. Trimming at V came to 0 bases and at J to 4 bases, leaving 8 bases not matched to a gene. CDR3 protein: CASSLGGMQGAYGYTF. The CDR3 nucleotides read TGCGCCAGCAGCTTGGGGGGAATGCAGGGGGCCTATGGCTACACCTTC.

The V call is TRBV7-9, the J call TRBJ2-3; no definite D call. Germline V gives CDR1 SEHNR, CDR2 FQNEAQ (reference sequence). The CDR3 runs to 15 residues. With 4 bases removed from V and 0 bases from J, the gap between germline ends came to 11 bases. The CDR3 DNA reads TGTGCCAGCAGCTCCACGCAGCGTAGCACAGATACGCAGTATTTT. Encoded protein: CASSSTQRSTDTQYF.

Notes on this clonotype: Relative to the germline gene, one junction end is altered; a read error may explain this. This chain links TRBV6-1 with TRBJ2-7; 10 bases are a match to TRBD1. Germline CDR1 and CDR2: MNHNS and SASEGT. CDR3 length equals 15 residues. CDR3 loop: CASSTPGQGIYEHYF. In DNA form, the CDR3 reads TGTGCCAGCAGCACACCGGGACAGGGGATTTACGAGCACTACTTC.

The chain couples TRBV5-1 to TRBJ2-3, with TRBD2 as a possible D gene (5 bases). Germline V gene sequence: CDR1 SGHRS, CDR2 YFSETQ. CDR3 length equals 15 residues. Trimming cost V 4 bases and J 2 bases, with 14 bases left between them. CDR3 amino acids: CASSQHERSTDTQYF. The CDR3 coding sequence is TGCGCCAGCAGCCAACACGAGCGGTCCACAGATACGCAGTATTTT.

J is TRBJ1-5 and V is TRBV7-2, with a possible D match to TRBD1 (6 bases). Trimming pared 1 base from V and 6 bases from J, leaving 13 bases between. Germline V gene data show CDR1 as SGHTA and CDR2 as FQGNSA. The CDR3 loop spans 15 amino acids. CDR3 DNA: TGTGCCAGCAGCTTAGGGGGGGGGCTCGGTCAGCCCCAGCATTTT. Translating it yields CASSLGGGLGQPQHF.

This clonotype was recorded once. V gene TRBV4-3 combines with J gene TRBJ2-1; no reliable D call. The V gene lost 0 bases and the J gene lost 7 bases, with 7 bases spanning the gap. The CDR3 consists of 13 residues. Germline lookup yields CDR1 LGHNA and CDR2 YSLEER. DNA of the CDR3: TGCGCCAGCAGCCAAGATCTGGTGAATGAGCAGTTCTTC. Protein: CASSQDLVNEQFF.

The chain is built from TRBV24-1 and TRBJ2-1; 13 nucleotides align to TRBD2. This CDR3 is 18 amino acids long. V dropped 5 bases and J dropped 5; count of bases not matched to a gene: 11. Germline V gene lookup returns CDR1 KGHDR and CDR2 SFDVKD. In DNA form, the CDR3 reads TGTGCCACCAGTGCCCATCGACTAGCGGGAGGTTTTGACAATGAGCAGTTCTTC. Encoded protein: CATSAHRLAGGFDNEQFF.

This clonotype was observed a few times. V gene TRBV30 combines with J gene TRBJ2-5; D call uncertain. Per the germline V gene, CDR1 is GTSNPN and CDR2 is SVGIG (reference sequence). This CDR3 comprises 11 residues. Between the trimmed V and J ends, which lost 3 bases and 5 bases, there was a span of 7 bases. The CDR3 DNA follows: TGTGCCTGGAGAGCTCGGGAGACCCAGTACTTC. It translates to CAWRARETQYF.

This clonotype was detected a few times. This sequence joins TRBV5-1 and TRBJ2-1; no clear D gene. The CDR3 runs 15 residues. Germline CDR1 is SGHRS and CDR2 is YFSETQ. The V end lost 0 bases, the J end lost 4 bases, and 11 bases lay between the germline ends. The CDR3 DNA sequence: TGCGCCAGCAGCTTGGGTGGGCCCGGGTACAATGAGCAGTTCTTC. Translating it yields CASSLGGPGYNEQFF. The whole variable domain, remainder taken from reference TRBV5-1 and TRBJ2-1, is KAGVTQTPRYLIKTRGQQVTLSCSPISGHRSVSWYQQTPGQGLQFLFEYFSETQRNKGNFPGRFSGRQFSNSRSEMNVSTLELGDSALYLCASSLGGPGYNEQFFGPGTRLTVL.

The table lists this clonotype with a few counts. The rearrangement uses TRBV19 and TRBJ2-1; TRBD2 might be the D (5 bases). Trimming took 1 base from V and 0 from J, leaving 7 bases between them. Germline-derived CDR1 and CDR2 are LNHDA and SQIVND (reference sequence). This CDR3 region has 15 residues. The CDR3 DNA is TGTGCCAGTAGTATAGCGGGAAGCTCCTACAATGAGCAGTTCTTC. Translated, it gives CASSIAGSSYNEQFF.

This chain uses TRBV29-1 with TRBJ2-5; D is possibly TRBD2 (6 bases). V was shortened by 5 bases and J by 2 bases, with 18 bases between the two germline ends. The germline gives CDR1 SQVTM, CDR2 ANQGSEA. This CDR3 is built from 15 residues. The CDR3 sequence is CSVSVRGRTQETQYF. The CDR3 region has the DNA TGCAGCGTTTCAGTTCGAGGGAGGACACAAGAGACCCAGTACTTC.

In its sample, this clonotype was seen a few times. This chain links TRBV12-3 or TRBV12-4 with TRBJ1-5; the match to TRBD1 covers 7 bases. J gave up 2 bases and V 5 bases, and 6 bases lay outside the gene matches. The CDR3 runs 15 residues. CDR3 in amino acids: CASSITTGGNQPQHF. The CDR3 DNA sequence: TGTGCCAGCAGTATCACAACAGGGGGCAATCAGCCCCAGCATTTT.

This clonotype showed up just a few times. This chain links TRBV29-1 with TRBJ2-3; perhaps TRBD1 as D (6 bases). V dropped 7 bases and J dropped 4 bases, with 12 bases sitting between them. This CDR3 has 12 amino acids. The germline V gene encodes CDR1 SQVTM and CDR2 ANQGSEA. CDR3 loop: CSGVQGPDTQYF. CDR3 in DNA: TGCAGCGGCGTACAGGGCCCAGATACGCAGTATTTT.

The rearrangement joins TRBV10-2 to TRBJ2-3; TRBD2 matches at 8 bases. The CDR3 runs 16 residues. Germline V CDR1 and CDR2: WSHSY, SAAADI. The J segment lost 0 bases and the V segment lost 7 bases, leaving 9 bases of the junction unmatched. CDR3 protein: CASTHESGSSTDTQYF. As DNA, the CDR3 is TGCGCCAGCACCCACGAAAGCGGGAGTAGCACAGATACGCAGTATTTT.

There are a few counts of this clonotype. The chain employs TRBV4-3 and TRBJ2-2; 10 bases line up with TRBD2. This CDR3 contains 17 residues. The V segment lost 4 bases and the J segment 5 bases; nucleotides outside the gene matches: 10. CDR1 and CDR2 (germline): LGHNA, YSLEER. Written as DNA, the CDR3 is TGCGCCAGCAGCCCCCGGAGCGGGAGGGCCCCAACCGGGGAGCTGTTTTTT. Encoded protein: CASSPRSGRAPTGELFF.

The V gene is TRBV6-1, the J gene TRBJ1-2; no clear D. Germline V gene sequence: CDR1 MNHNS, CDR2 SASEGT. The CDR3 runs 11 residues. Trimming cost V 10 bases and J 1 base, with 7 bases left between them. The CDR3 DNA sequence: TGTGCCACCAAGAATAACTATGGCTACACCTTC. It translates to CATKNNYGYTF.

The genes are TRBV28 and TRBJ2-3; 8 bases are shared with TRBD2. The CDR3 runs to 16 residues. V lost 3 bases and J lost 2; bases outside the gene matches: 7. Germline CDR1 and CDR2: MDHEN and SYDVKM. The CDR3 coding sequence is TGTGCCAGCAGTTTTCTAGCGGGTTCGACCACAGATACGCAGTATTTT. It yields the protein CASSFLAGSTTDTQYF.